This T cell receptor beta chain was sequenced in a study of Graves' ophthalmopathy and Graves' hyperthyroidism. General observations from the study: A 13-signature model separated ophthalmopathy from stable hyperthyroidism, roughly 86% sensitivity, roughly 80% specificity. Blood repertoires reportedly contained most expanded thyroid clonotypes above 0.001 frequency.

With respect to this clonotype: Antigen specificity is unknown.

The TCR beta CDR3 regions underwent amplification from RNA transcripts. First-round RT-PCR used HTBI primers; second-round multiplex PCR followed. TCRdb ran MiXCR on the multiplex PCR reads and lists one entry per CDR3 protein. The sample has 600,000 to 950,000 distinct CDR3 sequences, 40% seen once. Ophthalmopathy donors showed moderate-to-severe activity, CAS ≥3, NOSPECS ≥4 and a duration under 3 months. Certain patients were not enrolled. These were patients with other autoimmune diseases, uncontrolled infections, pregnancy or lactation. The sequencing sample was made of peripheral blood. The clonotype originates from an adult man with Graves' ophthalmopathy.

CDR3 nucleotides: TGTGCCAGCAGGCGCCGGGACAAGGGAGTAAGTGGCTACACCTTC. Residues: CASRRRDKGVSGYTF. V and J are TRBV25-1 and TRBJ1-2, with TRBD1 as a possible D gene (6 bases). Germline lookup yields CDR1 MGHDK and CDR2 SYGVNS. The CDR3 sequence is 15 residues long. The V end was cut by 6 bases, the J end by 7 bases, with 21 bases between.